This record concerns one T cell receptor beta chain sequence. What it recognizes is unknown. Sequencing used immunoSEQ v3.0 at survey level. Repertoires were generated with immunoSEQ multiplex PCR, while TCRdb's copy carries only in-frame clones and drops some. This repertoire shows roughly 39,000 clones, approximately 86% found once; its top ten account for about 4%. This sample is drawn from a study of long-term antiretroviral therapy in people with HIV. Notes on the study in general: Despite increasing after ART, diversity remained lower than that of transplant donor controls. Pre-ART clonal expansion yielded clones that dominated the repertoire at all time points. Repertoires looked antigen-experienced, with only a slight naive shift after ART.

CDR3 length: 19 amino acids. CDR1 is MDHEN and CDR2 is SYDVKM in the germline V gene. J lost 4 bases, V lost 5 bases, and 15 bases had no gene match. The receptor was isolated from a woman younger than 35 with HIV. This chain connects TRBV28 to TRBJ2-6; TRBD1 aligns across 9 bases. Sequencing was performed on unsorted PBMCs, taken just before starting antiretroviral therapy. CDR3 sequence (DNA): TGTGCCAGCAGTCCCCTGGGGACAGGGCACCCTCCGGGGGCCAACGTCCTGACTTTC. It is translated as CASSPLGTGHPPGANVLTF.